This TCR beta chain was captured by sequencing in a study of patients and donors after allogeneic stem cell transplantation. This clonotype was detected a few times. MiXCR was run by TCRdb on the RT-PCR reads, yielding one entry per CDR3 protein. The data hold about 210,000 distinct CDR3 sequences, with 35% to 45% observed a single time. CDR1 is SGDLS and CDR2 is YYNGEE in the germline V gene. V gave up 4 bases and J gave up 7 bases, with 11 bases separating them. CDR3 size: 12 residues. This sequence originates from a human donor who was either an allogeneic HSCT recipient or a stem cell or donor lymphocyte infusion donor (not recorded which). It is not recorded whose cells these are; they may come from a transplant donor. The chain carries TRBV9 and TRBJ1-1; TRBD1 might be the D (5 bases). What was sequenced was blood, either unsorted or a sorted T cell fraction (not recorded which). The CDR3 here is CASSRRGFEAFF. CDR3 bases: TGTGCCAGCAGCCGACGGGGGTTTGAAGCTTTCTTT.